This T cell receptor (beta chain) was recovered during a study of shared clonotypes between healthy human individuals. Notes on the study in general: Naive CD4 clonotypes were shared across several donors at around 5.4%. A reduction in generation probabilities was seen for non-shared clonotypes relative to those shared by all four donors.

Across several immunoSEQ plates, the genomic DNA of each subset was split evenly. DNA at about 200 ng, 25,000 to 35,000 T cell genomes, went into sorted-subset replicate PCRs. TCRdb's table, derived via immunoSEQ multiplex PCR, lists solely in-frame clones and lacks some. The sample shows approximately 2.1 million clones, over 85% of them seen only once. Of note for this clone: No antigen is known for it.

CDR1 is MGHDK and CDR2 is SYGVNS in the germline V gene. The CDR3 runs to 13 residues. V was clipped by 4 bases and J by 5 bases, with 9 bases between them. The receptor comes from a man aged 18 to 30 in good health. Some clones in this sample may be carry-over from other donors' samples. The chain joins TRBV25-1 to TRBJ1-5; the D gene is possibly TRBD1 (6 bases). Sequenced input: naive CD4+ T cells from PBMCs. Subset here: CD45RA+ positively selected. The CDR3 spells CASSARGHQPQHF. In DNA, the CDR3 is TGTGCCAGCAGTGCCAGGGGCCATCAGCCCCAGCATTTT. Together with reference TRBV25-1 and TRBJ1-5, the CDR3 gives the full variable domain: EADIYQTPRYLVIGTGKKITLECSQTMGHDKMYWYQQDPGMELHLIHYSYGVNSTEKGDLSSESTVSRIRTEHFPLTLESARPSHTSQYLCASSARGHQPQHFGDGTRLSIL.